Reported below is one T cell receptor beta chain. These data come from a study of human T cells and chemical hapten exposure. At the level of the study: Skin of the upper inner arm, around 2 cm by around 2 cm, received 2% DPC for sensitization. Each week of the roughly 24-week study, patients had diphenylcyclopropenone applied to the scalp. Alopecia areata, totalis or universalis affected patients, mainly female.

The CDR3 has 15 residues. V was shortened by 7 bases and J by 5 bases, with 20 bases between the two germline ends. CDR1 is MDHEN, CDR2 SYDVKM, per germline. TCRdb recomputed calls from the RACE reads with MiXCR, one row per CDR3 protein. The sample comprises fewer than 100,000 distinct CDR3 sequences, about an eighth of which are singletons, and approximately 2% rests with the top ten. Time point indicated: patch test 1, 2 weeks after DPC sensitization. Treatment described: therapeutic diphenylcyclopropenone sensitization with weekly scalp DPC. The sequencing here drew on whole blood, taken in connection with sensitization to the hapten diphenylcyclopropenone (DPC). This rearrangement joins TRBV28 to TRBJ2-5; D may be TRBD1 (6 bases). The sequence derives from a woman between 40 and 50 years old with alopecia areata. Some clones in this sample may be carry-over from other donors' samples. CDR3 sequence: CASTPRGGSAETQYF. The CDR3 DNA reads TGTGCCAGCACCCCCAGAGGGGGATCTGCGGAGACCCAGTACTTC.